A single sample is the source of the 17 T cell receptor beta chains below, sequenced in a study of neurological immune-mediated disorders. TCRdb reprocessed the 5' RACE reads with MiXCR, giving one entry per CDR3 protein. The sample contains some 60,000 distinct CDR3 sequences, roughly 9.7% of which appear only once. Time point of the sample: longitudinal time-point 2. The sequencing input was PBMCs. All receptors derive from a man aged 25-45 years in good health.

This clonotype was recorded at least ten times. This chain links TRBV24-1 with TRBJ2-3; 7 bases are shared with TRBD2. The CDR3 is 16 residues long. Losses at the gene ends were 3 bases for V and 2 bases for J; bases not matched to a gene: 7. CDR1 and CDR2 from the germline V gene are KGHDR and SFDVKD. In DNA, the CDR3 is TGTGCCACCAGTGATCGACTAGCTCCCTTCACAGATACGCAGTATTTT. As protein: CATSDRLAPFTDTQYF.

This clonotype came up many times. The chain recombines TRBV20-1 with TRBJ2-7, with TRBD1 matching over 7 bases. The CDR3 is 13 residues long. Germline CDR1 and CDR2: DFQATT and SNEGSKA (reference sequence). Trimming cost V 2 bases and J 0 bases; bases outside gene matches: 1. CDR3 in amino acids: CSARRDSSYEQYF. In nucleotides, the CDR3 is TGCAGTGCTAGACGGGACAGCTCCTACGAGCAGTACTTC.

There are many counts of this clonotype. The chain is built from TRBV21-1 and TRBJ2-2; TRBD1 is the table's D call and was not checked against the DNA. TRBV21-1 is assigned pseudogene status. The CDR3 has 15 amino acids. CDR3 nucleotide sequence: TGTGCCCGAGGGGTGGCAACCGCGAACACCGGGGAGCTGTTTTTT. Translated, it gives CARGVATANTGELFF.

This clonotype was observed at least ten times. This rearrangement joins TRBV6-2 or TRBV6-3 to TRBJ2-6; the match to TRBD2 covers 7 bases. V trimming: 5 bases; J trimming: 0 bases; junction bases outside the gene matches: 10. The CDR3 consists of 18 residues. Germline V gene lookup returns CDR1 MNHEY and CDR2 SVGEGT. CDR3 in amino acids: CASSRPGLTFSGANVLTF. CDR3 coding DNA: TGTGCCAGCAGTCGTCCGGGACTAACGTTCTCTGGGGCCAACGTCCTGACTTTC.

In its sample, this clonotype was seen many times. The chain carries TRBV27 and TRBJ2-1, with 15 bases fitting TRBD2. The V gene end was trimmed by 6 bases and the J gene end by 7 bases; junction bases not matched to a gene: 7. Germline V gene sequence: CDR1 MNHEY, CDR2 SMNVEV (reference sequence). This CDR3 comprises 16 residues. Here the CDR3 reads CASSGAGTSGRNEQFF. The CDR3 bases are TGTGCCAGCAGCGGGGCCGGGACTAGCGGGAGGAATGAGCAGTTCTTC.

A remark on this clonotype: A read error may explain this, as a much larger clone is one base away. V usage is TRBV3-1 and J usage is TRBJ2-5, with a tentative D call TRBD1 (5 bases). The germline V gene encodes CDR1 LGHDT and CDR2 YNNKEL (reference sequence). Trimming stripped 5 bases from V and 6 bases from J, with 19 bases between. CDR3 length: 15 amino acids. This chain's CDR3 is CASSAPGSRCKTQYF. For the CDR3, the DNA is TGTGCCAGCAGCGCCCCAGGGTCCCGCTGTAAGACCCAGTACTTC.

This chain connects TRBV19 to TRBJ2-5, with D hard to call. With 1 base removed from V and 0 bases from J, the gap between germline ends came to 9 bases. This CDR3 is built from 15 residues. The germline CDR1 and CDR2 sequences are LNHDA and SQIVND (reference sequence). This chain's CDR3 is CASSIVGRNQETQYF. CDR3 coding DNA: TGTGCCAGTAGTATAGTGGGTCGGAACCAAGAGACCCAGTACTTC. Full variable domain (outside the CDR3, taken from reference TRBV19 and TRBJ2-5): DGGITQSPKYLFRKEGQNVTLSCEQNLNHDAMYWYRQDPGQGLRLIYYSQIVNDFQKGDIAEGYSVSREKKESFPLTVTSAQKNPTAFYLCASSIVGRNQETQYFGPGTRLLVL.

Ten or more counts support this clonotype. CDR3 amino acids: CASSQSSGRRTDTQYF. The CDR3 bases are TGCGCCAGCAGCCAAAGTAGCGGGAGGCGCACAGATACGCAGTATTTT. The chain links TRBV4-1 to TRBJ2-3; 10 nucleotides align to TRBD2. This CDR3 contains 16 residues. Trimming at V came to 2 bases and at J to 1 base, leaving 3 bases not matched to a gene. CDR1 is MGHRA, CDR2 YSYEKL, per germline.

The table lists this clonotype with many counts. This chain uses TRBV5-1 with TRBJ1-5; D not resolved. Trimming removed 0 bases from V and 6 bases from J, with 16 bases in between. Germline loops: CDR1 SGHRS, CDR2 YFSETQ. This CDR3 is built from 16 residues. The CDR3 region is CASSLDVLESGQPQHF. CDR3 DNA: TGCGCCAGCAGCTTGGATGTCCTGGAGTCCGGTCAGCCCCAGCATTTT.

This clonotype has at least ten counts. The chain joins TRBV5-1 to TRBJ2-6; D call uncertain. V shed 0 bases and J shed 3 bases, with 13 bases lying between them. The CDR3 is 17 amino acids. Germline V CDR1 and CDR2: SGHRS, YFSETQ. CDR3 DNA: TGCGCCAGCAGCTTGGGCGACTGGGCAGATGGGGCCAACGTCCTGACTTTC. Translating it yields CASSLGDWADGANVLTF.

The rearrangement links TRBV11-2 to TRBJ2-3, with TRBD1 identical over 7 bases. From germline, CDR1 is SGHAT and CDR2 FQNNGV. This CDR3 region has 15 residues. The J segment lost 6 bases and the V segment lost 5 bases, leaving 11 bases of the junction unmatched. The CDR3 sequence: CASSPERTGVDTQYF. The DNA of the CDR3 is TGTGCCAGCAGCCCGGAGAGGACAGGCGTCGATACGCAGTATTTT.

Many counts were recorded for this clonotype. The chain carries TRBV3-1 and TRBJ2-5; no firm D call. Germline-derived CDR1 and CDR2 are LGHDT and YNNKEL (reference sequence). The CDR3 length is 11 residues. V was cut by 6 bases and J by 5 bases, with 7 bases left in between. CDR3 amino acids: CASRTGETQYF. The CDR3 DNA is TGTGCCAGCAGAACTGGGGAGACCCAGTACTTC.

In this sample, this clonotype turned up many times. This chain uses TRBV3-1 with TRBJ2-1, with D perhaps matching TRBD1 (6 bases). This CDR3 region has 15 residues. CDR1 is LGHDT and CDR2 is YNNKEL in the germline V gene (reference sequence). The ends were cut back, 5 bases at V and 0 bases at J, with 11 bases in the middle. This chain's CDR3 is CASSGLGGSYNEQFF. DNA of the CDR3: TGTGCCAGCAGCGGCTTAGGGGGCTCCTACAATGAGCAGTTCTTC.

This clonotype was seen repeatedly, ten times or more. The V and J genes are TRBV5-1 and TRBJ2-7; maybe TRBD1 (5 bases). Between the trimmed V and J ends, which lost 5 bases and 2 bases, there was a span of 11 bases. Germline V gives CDR1 SGHRS, CDR2 YFSETQ. This CDR3 is built from 13 residues. The CDR3 region is CASSGDRAYEQYF. DNA of the CDR3: TGCGCCAGCAGTGGCGACAGAGCCTACGAGCAGTACTTC.

To note about this clonotype: Just one base apart from a much larger clone, this may be a read error. The chain uses TRBV20-1 and TRBJ2-5; 7 nucleotides agree with TRBD1. The CDR3 consists of 11 residues. Germline CDR1 DFQATT, CDR2 SNEGSKA (reference sequence). The CDR3 sequence is CKAGGPETQYF. The CDR3 coding sequence is TGCAAGGCAGGGGGACCGGAGACCCAGTACTTC.

This clonotype was seen repeatedly, ten times or more. The chain employs TRBV6-6 and TRBJ2-5; D gene unclear. The CDR3 is 12 residues long. Germline V lookup: CDR1 MNHNY, CDR2 SVGAGI (reference sequence). Trimming took 0 bases from V and 7 from J, leaving 6 bases between them. CDR3 region: CASSYSIGTQYF. In nucleotides, the CDR3 is TGTGCCAGCAGTTACTCTATTGGGACCCAGTACTTC.

This clonotype was recorded at least ten times. The chain is built from TRBV18 and TRBJ2-5; D is ambiguous. The CDR3 runs 14 residues. Trimming stripped 1 base from V and 3 bases from J, with 9 bases between. CDR1 is KGHSH, CDR2 LQKENI, per germline. CDR3 residues: CASSPLMEEETQYF. CDR3 coding DNA: TGTGCCAGCTCACCACTTATGGAAGAAGAGACCCAGTACTTC.